The clone carrying this T cell receptor beta chain has only a few counts. What it recognizes is unknown. With roughly 500 ng total RNA as template and a constant-region primer, TCR beta cDNA was made. Three-round nested multiplex PCR performed with slightly modified ARM-PCR produced the TCR beta libraries. Forward primers for TRBV1-TRBV30 and a C-beta reverse primer served the first two PCR rounds, at about 10 cycles each. In TCRdb, the multiplex PCR reads were re-called with MiXCR into one record per CDR3 protein. The table records approximately 340,000 distinct CDR3 sequences, less than 75% of them present only once. The CDR3 sequence is 14 residues long. V lost 5 bases and J lost 2, with 13 bases in between. Germline-derived CDR1 and CDR2 are SGHAT and FQNNGV. Unsorted whole blood supplied the RNA, and germline DNA was extracted too. This sample is part of a study of tumor-infiltrating lymphocytes in primary liver carcinoma. Study-wide background: Patients were both men and women, whose ages ran from 30 to 69 years. Between 4.2 and 10 cm across, the tumors were all of stage T1-T3 N0M0. Regarding the study as a whole: Since sampling was bulk and unsorted, CD4+ and CD8+ repertoires were not compared. Tumor specimens were characterized by a significantly higher top-250-clone fraction than blood (p = 0.039).

What was sequenced was peripheral blood. The V and J genes are TRBV11-2 and TRBJ2-7, with D maybe TRBD1 (5 bases). This sequence was found in a man aged 35 to 55 with primary liver carcinoma and hepatitis B virus infection. The DNA for the CDR3 is TGTGCCAGCAGCCCGACTCAAGGGGCCTACGAGCAGTACTTC. Translation gives CASSPTQGAYEQYF.